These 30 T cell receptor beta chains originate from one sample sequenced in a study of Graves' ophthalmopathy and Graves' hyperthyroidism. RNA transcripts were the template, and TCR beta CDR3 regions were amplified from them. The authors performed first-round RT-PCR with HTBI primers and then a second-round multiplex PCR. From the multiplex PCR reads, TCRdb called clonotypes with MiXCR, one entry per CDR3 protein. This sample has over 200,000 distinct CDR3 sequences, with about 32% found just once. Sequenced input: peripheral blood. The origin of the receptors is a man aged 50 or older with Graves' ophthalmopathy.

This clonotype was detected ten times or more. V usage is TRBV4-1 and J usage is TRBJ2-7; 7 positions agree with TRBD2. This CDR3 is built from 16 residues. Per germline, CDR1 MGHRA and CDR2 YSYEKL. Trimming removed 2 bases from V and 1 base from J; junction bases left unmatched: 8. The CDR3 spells CASSQLAAGRSYEQYF. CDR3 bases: TGCGCCAGCAGCCAACTAGCGGCTGGGCGATCCTACGAGCAGTACTTC.

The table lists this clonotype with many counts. The CDR3 DNA sequence: TGCGCCAGCAGCCAAGATGGTCGGGGGATAGAAGAACGATACTTC. This translates into CASSQDGRGIEERYF. The chain has TRBV4-1 and TRBJ2-7, with a weak D call TRBD2 (6 bases). V lost 0 bases and J 13 bases, leaving 22 bases between the germline ends. CDR3 length: 15 residues. Looked up from germline, CDR1 is MGHRA and CDR2 is YSYEKL.

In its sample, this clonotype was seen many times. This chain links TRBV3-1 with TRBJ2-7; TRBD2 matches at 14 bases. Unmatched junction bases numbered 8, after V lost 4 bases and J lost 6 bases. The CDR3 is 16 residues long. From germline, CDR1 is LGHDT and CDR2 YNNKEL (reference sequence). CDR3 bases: TGTGCCAGCAGCCGGGGGACTAGCGGGAGAAAGTCCGAGCAGTACTTC. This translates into CASSRGTSGRKSEQYF.

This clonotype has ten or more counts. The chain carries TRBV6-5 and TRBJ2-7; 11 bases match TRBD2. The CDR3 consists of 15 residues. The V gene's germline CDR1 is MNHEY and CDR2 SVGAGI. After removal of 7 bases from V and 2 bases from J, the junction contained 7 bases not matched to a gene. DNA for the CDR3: TGTGCCAGCAATCGAGAACTAGCGGGGGCCTACGAGCAGTACTTC. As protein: CASNRELAGAYEQYF.

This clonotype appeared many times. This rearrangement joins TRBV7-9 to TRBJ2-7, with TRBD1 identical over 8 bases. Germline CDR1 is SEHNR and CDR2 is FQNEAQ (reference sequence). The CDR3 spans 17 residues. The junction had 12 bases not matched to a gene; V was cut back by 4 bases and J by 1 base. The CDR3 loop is CASSSPATGDFSYEQYF. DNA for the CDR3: TGTGCCAGCAGCTCGCCTGCGACAGGGGATTTTTCCTACGAGCAGTACTTC.

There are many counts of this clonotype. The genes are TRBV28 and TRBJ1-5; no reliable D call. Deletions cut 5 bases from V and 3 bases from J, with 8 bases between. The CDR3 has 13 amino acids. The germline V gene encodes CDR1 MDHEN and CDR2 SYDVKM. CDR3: CASSQAFNQPQHF. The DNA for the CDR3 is TGTGCCAGCAGTCAGGCATTCAATCAGCCCCAGCATTTT.

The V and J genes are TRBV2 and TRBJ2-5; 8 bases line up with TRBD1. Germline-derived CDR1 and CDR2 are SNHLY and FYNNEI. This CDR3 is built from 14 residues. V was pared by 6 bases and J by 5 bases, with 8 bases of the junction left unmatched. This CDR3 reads CASSATGVRETQYF. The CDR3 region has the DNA TGTGCCAGCAGCGCGACAGGGGTTAGGGAGACCCAGTACTTC.

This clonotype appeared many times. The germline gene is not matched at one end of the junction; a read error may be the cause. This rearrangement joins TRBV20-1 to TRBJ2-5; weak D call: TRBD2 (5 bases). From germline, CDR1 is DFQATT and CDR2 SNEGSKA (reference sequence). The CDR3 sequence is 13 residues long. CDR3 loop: CSARDNGEDTQYF. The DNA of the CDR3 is TGCAGTGCTAGAGATAACGGGGAAGACACCCAGTACTTC.

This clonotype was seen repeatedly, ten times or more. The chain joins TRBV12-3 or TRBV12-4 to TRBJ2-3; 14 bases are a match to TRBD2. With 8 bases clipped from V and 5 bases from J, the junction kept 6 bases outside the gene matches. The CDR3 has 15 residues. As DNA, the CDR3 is TGTGCCAGCGTAAGACTAGCGGGAGGGGTAGATACGCAGTATTTT. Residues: CASVRLAGGVDTQYF.

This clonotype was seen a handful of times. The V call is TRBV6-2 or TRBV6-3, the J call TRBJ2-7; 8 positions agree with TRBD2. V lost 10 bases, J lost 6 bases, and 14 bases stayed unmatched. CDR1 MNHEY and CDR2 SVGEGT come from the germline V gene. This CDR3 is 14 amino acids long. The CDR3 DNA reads TGTGCCACCACCCGGGAGGGACCCCATCCCGAGCAGTACTTC. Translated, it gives CATTREGPHPEQYF.

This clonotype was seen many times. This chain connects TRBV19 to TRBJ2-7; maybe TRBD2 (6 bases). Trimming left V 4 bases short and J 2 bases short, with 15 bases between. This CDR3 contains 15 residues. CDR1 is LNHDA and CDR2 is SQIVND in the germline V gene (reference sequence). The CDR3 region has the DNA TGTGCCAGTAGTAATCCGGGACTCTACCCCTACGAGCAGTACTTC. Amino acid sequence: CASSNPGLYPYEQYF. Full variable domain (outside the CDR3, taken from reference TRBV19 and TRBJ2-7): DGGITQSPKYLFRKEGQNVTLSCEQNLNHDAMYWYRQDPGQGLRLIYYSQIVNDFQKGDIAEGYSVSREKKESFPLTVTSAQKNPTAFYLCASSNPGLYPYEQYFGPGTRLTVT.

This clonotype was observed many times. The chain's CDR3 is CASSFALTSNTGELFF. In DNA, the CDR3 is TGTGCCAGCAGTTTTGCCCTGACTTCGAACACCGGGGAGCTGTTTTTT. This chain joins TRBV7-8 and TRBJ2-2; D unclear. CDR1 SGHVS and CDR2 FQNEAQ come from the germline V gene. There are 16 residues in the CDR3. The V end lost 6 bases, the J end lost 0 bases, and 14 bases lay between the germline ends.

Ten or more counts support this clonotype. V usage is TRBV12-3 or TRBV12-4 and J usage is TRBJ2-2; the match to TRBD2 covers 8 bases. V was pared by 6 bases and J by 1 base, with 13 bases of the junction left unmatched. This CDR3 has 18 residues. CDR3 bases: TGTGCCAGCAGCTTTCGCCCCTTTGCGGGAGGGAACACCGGGGAGCTGTTTTTT. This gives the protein CASSFRPFAGGNTGELFF.

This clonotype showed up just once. The CDR3 sequence is CASSLGRTAYEQYF. Here the CDR3 DNA reads TGTGCCAGCAGCTTAGGGAGGACAGCCTACGAGCAGTACTTC. V gene TRBV7-8 combines with J gene TRBJ2-7, with D possibly being TRBD1 (6 bases). The CDR3 has 14 residues. The V and J ends lost 1 base and 2 bases respectively, with 9 bases between them. Germline V gives CDR1 SGHVS, CDR2 FQNEAQ.

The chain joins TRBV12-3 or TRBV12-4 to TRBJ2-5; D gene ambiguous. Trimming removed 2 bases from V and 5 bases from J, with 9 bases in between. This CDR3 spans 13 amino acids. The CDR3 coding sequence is TGTGCCAGCAGTTTAAGGATAGTGGAGACCCAGTACTTC. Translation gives CASSLRIVETQYF.

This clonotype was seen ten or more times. This CDR3 reads CASSLKGIGGTQYF. The DNA for the CDR3 is TGCGCCAGCAGCTTGAAGGGGATTGGAGGGACCCAGTACTTC. The chain links TRBV5-1 to TRBJ2-5; D might be TRBD1 or TRBD2, each matching 5 bases. The V end was cut by 1 base, the J end by 7 bases, with 14 bases between. The CDR3 has 14 residues. Germline-derived CDR1 and CDR2 are SGHRS and YFSETQ.

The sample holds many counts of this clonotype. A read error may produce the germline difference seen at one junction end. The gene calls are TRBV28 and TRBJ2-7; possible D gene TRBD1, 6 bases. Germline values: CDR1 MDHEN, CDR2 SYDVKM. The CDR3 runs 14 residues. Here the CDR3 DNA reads TGTGCCGGCAGCTTCAGGACAGCATCCTACGAGCAGTACTTC. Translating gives CAGSFRTASYEQYF.

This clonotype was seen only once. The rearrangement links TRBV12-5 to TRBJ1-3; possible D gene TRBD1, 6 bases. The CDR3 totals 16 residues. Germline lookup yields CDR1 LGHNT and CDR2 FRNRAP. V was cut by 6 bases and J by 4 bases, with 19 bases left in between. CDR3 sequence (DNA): TGTGCTAGTGGGCTAACCCTTAACAGGGACGGAAACACCATATATTTT. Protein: CASGLTLNRDGNTIYF.

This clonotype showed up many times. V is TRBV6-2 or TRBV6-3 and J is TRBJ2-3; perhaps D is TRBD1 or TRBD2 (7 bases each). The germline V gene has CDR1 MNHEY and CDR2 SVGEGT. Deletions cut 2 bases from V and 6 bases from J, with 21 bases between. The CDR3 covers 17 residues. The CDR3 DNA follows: TGTGCCAGCAGTTACCCATTGACAGGGAGGGGATCGGATACGCAGTATTTT. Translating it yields CASSYPLTGRGSDTQYF.

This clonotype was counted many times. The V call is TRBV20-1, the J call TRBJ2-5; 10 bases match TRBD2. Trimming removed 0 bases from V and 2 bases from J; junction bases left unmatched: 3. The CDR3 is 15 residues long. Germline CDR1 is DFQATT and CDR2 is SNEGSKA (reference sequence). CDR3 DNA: TGCAGTGCTAGAGATCTAGCGGGAGCTCAAGAGACCCAGTACTTC. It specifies CSARDLAGAQETQYF.

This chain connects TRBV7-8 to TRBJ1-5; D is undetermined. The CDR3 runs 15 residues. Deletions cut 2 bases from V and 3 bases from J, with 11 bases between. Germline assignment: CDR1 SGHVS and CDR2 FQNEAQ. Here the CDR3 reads CASSLYEGSNQPQHF. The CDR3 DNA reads TGTGCCAGCAGCTTATATGAGGGATCCAATCAGCCCCAGCATTTT.

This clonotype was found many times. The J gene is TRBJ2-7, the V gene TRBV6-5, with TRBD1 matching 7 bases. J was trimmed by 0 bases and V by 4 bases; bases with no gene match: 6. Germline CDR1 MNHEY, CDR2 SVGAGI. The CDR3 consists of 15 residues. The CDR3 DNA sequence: TGTGCCAGCAGTTCCGCCGACAGGGCCTCCTACGAGCAGTACTTC. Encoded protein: CASSSADRASYEQYF.

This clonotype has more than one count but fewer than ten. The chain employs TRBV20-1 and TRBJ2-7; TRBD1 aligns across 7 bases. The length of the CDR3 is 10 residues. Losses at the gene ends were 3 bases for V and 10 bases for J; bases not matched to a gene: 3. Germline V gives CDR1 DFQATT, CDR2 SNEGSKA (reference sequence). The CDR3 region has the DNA TGCAGTGCTAGCAGGGACAGCCAGTACTTC. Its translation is CSASRDSQYF.

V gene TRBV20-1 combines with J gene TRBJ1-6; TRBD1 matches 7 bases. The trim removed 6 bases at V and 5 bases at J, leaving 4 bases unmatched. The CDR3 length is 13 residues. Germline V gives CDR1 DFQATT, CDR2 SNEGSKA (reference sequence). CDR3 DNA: TGCAGTGCCTTCGGACAGGATAATTCACCCCTCCACTTT. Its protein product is CSAFGQDNSPLHF.

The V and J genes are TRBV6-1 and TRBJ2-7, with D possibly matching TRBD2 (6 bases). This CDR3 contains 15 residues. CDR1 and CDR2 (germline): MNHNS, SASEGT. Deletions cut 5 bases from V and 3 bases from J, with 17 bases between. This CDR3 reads CASSRRQLGGYEQYF. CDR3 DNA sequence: TGTGCCAGCAGTAGGAGACAACTGGGGGGCTACGAGCAGTACTTC.

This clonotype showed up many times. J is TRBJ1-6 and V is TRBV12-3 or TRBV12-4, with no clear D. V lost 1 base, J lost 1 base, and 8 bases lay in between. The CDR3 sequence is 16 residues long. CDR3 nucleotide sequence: TGTGCCAGCAGTTTAGGGTCGAGGTCCTATAATTCACCCCTCCACTTT. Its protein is CASSLGSRSYNSPLHF.

DNA of the CDR3: TGCAGCGTTTGTCTAGCGGGAGCGGCCTACGAGCAGTACTTC. Protein product: CSVCLAGAAYEQYF. The chain employs TRBV29-1 and TRBJ2-7; 10 bases are a match to TRBD2. Germline values: CDR1 SQVTM, CDR2 ANQGSEA. The length of the CDR3 is 14 residues. J lost 2 bases, V lost 5 bases, and 6 bases had no gene match.

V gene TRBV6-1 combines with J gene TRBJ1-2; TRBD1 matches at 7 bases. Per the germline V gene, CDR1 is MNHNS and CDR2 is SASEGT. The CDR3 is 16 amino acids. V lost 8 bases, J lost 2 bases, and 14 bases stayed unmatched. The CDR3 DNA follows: TGTGCCAGCGACCTAGGGGGCAGGGGAAACAACTATGGCTACACCTTC. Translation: CASDLGGRGNNYGYTF.

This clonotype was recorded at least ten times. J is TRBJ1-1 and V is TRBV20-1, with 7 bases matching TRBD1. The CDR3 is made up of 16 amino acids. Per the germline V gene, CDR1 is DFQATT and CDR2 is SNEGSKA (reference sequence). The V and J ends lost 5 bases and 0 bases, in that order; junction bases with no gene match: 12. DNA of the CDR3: TGCAGTGCTGTTAAGGGGGCGCGGGTCATGAACACTGAAGCTTTCTTT. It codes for CSAVKGARVMNTEAFF.

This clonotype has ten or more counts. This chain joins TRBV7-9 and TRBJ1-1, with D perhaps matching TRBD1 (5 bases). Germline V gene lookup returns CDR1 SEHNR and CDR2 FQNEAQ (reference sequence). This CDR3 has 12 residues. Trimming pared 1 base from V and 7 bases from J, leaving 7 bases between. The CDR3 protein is CASSLVDSEAFF. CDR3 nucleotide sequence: TGTGCCAGCAGCTTAGTCGACAGTGAAGCTTTCTTT.